These 18 T cell receptor beta chains were sequenced from one sample in a study of control samples from healthy donors and cancer patients. This table comes from immunoSEQ multiplex PCR, and its TCRdb copy is limited to in-frame clones, with some not included. The sample holds about 190,000 clones, approximately 90% seen once. Input material: blood. The receptors were gathered from a man aged 30 to 39 in good health.

The chain is built from TRBV30 and TRBJ1-2, with D possibly matching TRBD1 (5 bases). Germline V lookup: CDR1 GTSNPN, CDR2 SVGIG (reference sequence). The CDR3 runs to 12 residues. Trimming removed 2 bases from V and 5 bases from J, with 9 bases in between. The CDR3 spells CAWSFGGYGYTF. In DNA form, the CDR3 reads TGTGCCTGGAGTTTTGGGGGGTATGGCTACACCTTC.

The V call is TRBV29-1, the J call TRBJ1-1, with TRBD1 matching 9 bases. J gave up 0 bases and V 7 bases, and 12 bases lay outside the gene matches. This CDR3 has 16 amino acids. Germline CDR1 SQVTM, CDR2 ANQGSEA. This CDR3 reads CSARPTGGHMNTEAFF. As DNA, the CDR3 is TGCAGCGCCCGGCCGACAGGGGGGCATATGAACACTGAAGCTTTCTTT.

For the CDR3, the DNA is TGTGCCAGTAGTATTGGACGCCCGAACTATGGCTACACCTTC. Its translation: CASSIGRPNYGYTF. This chain connects TRBV19 to TRBJ1-2; D gene unclear. Germline V gene data show CDR1 as LNHDA and CDR2 as SQIVND (reference sequence). The CDR3 contains 14 residues. Trimming took off 3 bases at V and 2 bases at J, with 10 bases between the two ends.

This chain links TRBV7-9 with TRBJ2-1; D ambiguous. This CDR3 contains 11 residues. The V gene's germline CDR1 is SEHNR and CDR2 FQNEAQ (reference sequence). V was clipped by 5 bases and J by 4 bases, with 3 bases between them. CDR3 in amino acids: CASSPYNEQFF. DNA for the CDR3: TGTGCCAGCAGCCCTTACAATGAGCAGTTCTTC.

The V call is TRBV20-1, the J call TRBJ1-5; 9 bases line up with TRBD1. V gave up 3 bases and J gave up 2 bases; unmatched junction bases: 5. The CDR3 is made up of 15 amino acids. Germline V gives CDR1 DFQATT, CDR2 SNEGSKA (reference sequence). CDR3 protein: CSASPDRGRNQPQHF. The CDR3 bases are TGCAGTGCTAGTCCGGACAGGGGCCGCAATCAGCCCCAGCATTTT.

This chain connects TRBV9 to TRBJ1-6; D is ambiguous. The CDR3 has 14 residues. The germline V gene encodes CDR1 SGDLS and CDR2 YYNGEE. V lost 0 bases, J lost 7 bases, and 8 bases lay in between. CDR3 amino acids: CASSVEAENSPLHF. The CDR3 nucleotides are TGTGCCAGCAGCGTAGAGGCGGAGAATTCACCCCTCCACTTT. Full variable domain (outside the CDR3, taken from reference TRBV9 and TRBJ1-6): DSGVTQTPKHLITATGQRVTLRCSPRSGDLSVYWYQQSLDQGLQFLIQYYNGEERAKGNILERFSAQQFPDLHSELNLSSLELGDSALYFCASSVEAENSPLHFGNGTRLTVT.

The rearrangement uses TRBV7-9 and TRBJ1-4; unclear D gene. This CDR3 is built from 12 residues. The V end lost 6 bases, the J end lost 9 bases, and 11 bases lay between the germline ends. Germline CDR1 reads SEHNR; CDR2 reads FQNEAQ (reference sequence). The CDR3 protein is CASRSPEQKLFF. The CDR3 DNA is TGTGCCAGCAGATCCCCGGAACAAAAACTGTTTTTT. The full variable domain, in which reference TRBV7-9 and TRBJ1-4 provide the parts outside the CDR3, is DTGVSQNPRHKITKRGQNVTFRCDPISEHNRLYWYRQTLGQGPEFLTYFQNEAQLEKSRLLSDRFSAERPKGSFSTLEIQRTEQGDSAMYLCASRSPEQKLFFGSGTQLSVL.

This chain links TRBV30 with TRBJ1-2; tentatively, D is TRBD1 (6 bases). The V gene's germline CDR1 is GTSNPN and CDR2 SVGIG (reference sequence). V was clipped by 3 bases and J by 6 bases, with 14 bases between them. CDR3 size: 13 residues. CDR3 sequence: CAWRPRDTHGYTF. The CDR3 DNA reads as TGTGCCTGGAGGCCCAGGGACACCCATGGCTACACCTTC.

The J gene is TRBJ2-1, the V gene TRBV6-5; D possibly matches TRBD1 or TRBD2 (6 bases each). The germline gives CDR1 MNHEY, CDR2 SVGAGI. Deletions cut 0 bases from V and 7 bases from J, with 13 bases between. This CDR3 has 15 residues. The CDR3 nucleotides read TGTGCCAGCAGTTACTCTACTCAGGGGAGGAATGAGCAGTTCTTC. Encoded protein: CASSYSTQGRNEQFF.

The chain combines TRBV7-3 with TRBJ1-2; no firm D call. Germline CDR1 and CDR2: SGHTA and FQGTGA. Trimming shortened V by 6 bases and J by 2 bases, and 19 bases separated the two germline ends. The CDR3 extends over 16 amino acids. CDR3 amino acids: CASRPIRGLINYGYTF. The CDR3 DNA sequence: TGTGCCAGCAGGCCTATCCGCGGGCTGATAAACTATGGCTACACCTTC. The entire variable domain, with the rest obtained from reference TRBV7-3 and TRBJ1-2, is as follows: GAGVSQTPSNKVTEKGKYVELRCDPISGHTALYWYRQSLGQGPEFLIYFQGTGAADDSGLPNDRFFAVRPEGSVSTLKIQRTERGDSAVYLCASRPIRGLINYGYTFGSGTRLTVV.

The V gene is TRBV5-5, the J gene TRBJ1-5, with D possibly matching TRBD1 (5 bases). V was cut by 4 bases and J by 6 bases, with 11 bases left in between. This CDR3 has 13 amino acids. Germline V gene data show CDR1 as SGHKS and CDR2 as YYEKEE (reference sequence). The CDR3 loop reads CASSPGTGQPQHF. For the CDR3, the DNA is TGTGCCAGCAGCCCAGGGACGGGTCAGCCCCAGCATTTT. Full variable domain (rest looked up from reference TRBV5-5 and TRBJ1-5): DAGVTQSPTHLIKTRGQQVTLRCSPISGHKSVSWYQQVLGQGPQFIFQYYEKEERGRGNFPDRFSARQFPNYSSELNVNALLLGDSALYLCASSPGTGQPQHFGDGTRLSIL.

The CDR3 sequence is CASSELDGAVYNEQFF. The CDR3, as DNA: TGCGCCAGCAGCGAGCTGGACGGAGCTGTCTACAATGAGCAGTTCTTC. This sequence joins TRBV4-1 and TRBJ2-1; D is unclear. The CDR3 is 16 residues long. V was pared by 5 bases and J by 3 bases, with 17 bases between. Germline-derived CDR1 and CDR2 are MGHRA and YSYEKL.

This clone was detected once. J is TRBJ2-7 and V is TRBV5-8; D is unclear. Trimming shortened V by 0 bases and J by 0 bases, and 10 bases separated the two germline ends. The CDR3 spans 15 residues. Germline lookup yields CDR1 SGHTS and CDR2 YDEGEE. The DNA for the CDR3 is TGTGCCAGCAGCTTGGGTGGGGTCTCCTCCTACGAGCAGTACTTC. It is translated as CASSLGGVSSYEQYF. Filled out from reference TRBV5-8 and TRBJ2-7, the complete variable domain reads EAGVTQSPTHLIKTRGQQATLRCSPISGHTSVYWYQQALGLGLQFLLWYDEGEERNRGNFPPRFSGRQFPNYSSELNVNALELEDSALYLCASSLGGVSSYEQYFGPGTRLTVT.

V usage is TRBV7-6 and J usage is TRBJ2-6; TRBD2 agrees at 12 bases. Germline V gene lookup returns CDR1 SGHVS and CDR2 FNYEAQ. The CDR3 runs 17 residues. The V and J ends lost 1 base and 3 bases, in that order; junction bases with no gene match: 1. Here the CDR3 reads CASSLGTSGVGANVLTF. The CDR3 nucleotides read TGTGCCAGCAGCTTAGGGACTAGCGGGGTTGGGGCCAACGTCCTGACTTTC.

The chain joins TRBV2 to TRBJ2-1; 8 bases map to TRBD1. The V and J ends lost 7 bases and 8 bases, in that order; junction bases with no gene match: 7. The CDR3 has 13 amino acids. Per germline, CDR1 SNHLY and CDR2 FYNNEI. The CDR3 loop is CASTGGINYEQFF. The CDR3 coding sequence is TGTGCCAGCACAGGGGGCATCAACTATGAGCAGTTCTTC.

The chain employs TRBV7-8 and TRBJ2-7; perhaps TRBD1 as D (6 bases). The V end lost 6 bases, the J end lost 5 bases, and 14 bases lay between the germline ends. The CDR3 spans 13 residues. Germline loops: CDR1 SGHVS, CDR2 FQNEAQ. The CDR3 reads CASRRPSGDEQYF. The CDR3 DNA reads TGTGCCAGCAGGCGACCCTCAGGGGACGAGCAGTACTTC.

This clone was recorded only once. This chain joins TRBV12-5 and TRBJ1-6, with TRBD1 matching 9 bases. V lost 6 bases and J lost 10; bases outside the gene matches: 7. The V gene's germline CDR1 is LGHNT and CDR2 FRNRAP. The CDR3 extends over 14 amino acids. DNA of the CDR3: TGTGCTAGTGGGCCGGACAGGGGTCACTCACCCCTCCACTTT. Translated: CASGPDRGHSPLHF.

J is TRBJ1-1 and V is TRBV19; D gene unclear. The CDR3 has 14 residues. From germline, CDR1 is LNHDA and CDR2 SQIVND (reference sequence). Trimming removed 5 bases at V and 1 base at J, with 11 bases between. Written as DNA, the CDR3 is TGTGCCAGTAGTGAGGGCGCGGGGAACACTGAAGCTTTCTTT. Amino acids: CASSEGAGNTEAFF.